This T cell receptor (beta chain) comes out of a study of T cell repertoires in cytomegalovirus infection. This clonotype was observed at least ten times. V was clipped by 1 base and J by 1 base; unmatched bases: 2. Per germline, CDR1 SGHKS and CDR2 YYEKEE (reference sequence). The CDR3 has 15 residues. MiXCR was run by TCRdb on the reads, yielding one entry per CDR3 protein. The sample lists roughly 500,000 distinct CDR3 sequences, approximately 16% occurring once. The chain uses TRBV5-5 and TRBJ2-7, with TRBD2 matching over 10 bases. Material for sequencing was CD8+ T cells from PBMCs. The source is a human donor in good health (CMV status not recorded). Some clones in this sample may be carry-over from other donors' samples. CDR3 amino acids: CASSLSLAGSYEQYF. CDR3 nucleotides: TGTGCCAGCAGCTTGTCACTAGCGGGGTCCTACGAGCAGTACTTC.